This T cell receptor beta chain was identified in a study of T cell responses to AZD1222 COVID-19 vaccine. On the study more broadly: Pooled together were second doses at about 4 or about 12 weeks.

Notes on this clone: Its antigen is not identified.

Some clones are missing from TCRdb's copy, which holds only in-frame ones; the method was immunoSEQ multiplex PCR. The data contain 240,000 or so clones, over 90% of them singletons. Whole-study results and caveats: In the spike-specific TCR repertoire, nearly half reportedly target unmutated variant regions. Donors skewed white British and female; clonal diversity was possibly underestimated.

The origin of this receptor is an adult in good health. This material consisted of peripheral blood, taken on day 0 of AZD1222 vaccination.

The CDR3 DNA reads as TGCGCCAGCAGCCAAGATTTCACAGTCGCCGGGGACGAGCAGTACTTC. Protein sequence: CASSQDFTVAGDEQYF. The V and J genes are TRBV4-1 and TRBJ2-7; D is possibly TRBD2 (5 bases). The V end lost 0 bases, the J end lost 5 bases, and 17 bases lay between the germline ends. CDR1 and CDR2 from the germline V gene are MGHRA and YSYEKL. This CDR3 comprises 16 residues.